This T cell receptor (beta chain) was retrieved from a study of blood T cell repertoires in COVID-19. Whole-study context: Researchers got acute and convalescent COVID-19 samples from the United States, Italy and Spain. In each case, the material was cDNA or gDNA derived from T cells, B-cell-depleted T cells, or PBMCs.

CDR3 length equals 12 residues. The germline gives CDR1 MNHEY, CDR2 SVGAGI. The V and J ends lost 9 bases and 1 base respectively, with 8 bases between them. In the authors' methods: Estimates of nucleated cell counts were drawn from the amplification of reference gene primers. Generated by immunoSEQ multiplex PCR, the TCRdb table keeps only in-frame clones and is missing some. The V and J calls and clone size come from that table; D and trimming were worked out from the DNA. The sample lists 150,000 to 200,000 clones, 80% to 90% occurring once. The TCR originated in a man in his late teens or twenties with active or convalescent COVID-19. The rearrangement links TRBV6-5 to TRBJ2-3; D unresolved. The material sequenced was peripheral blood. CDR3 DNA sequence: TGTGCCAGTCCTAACGGCACAGATACGCAGTATTTT. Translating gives CASPNGTDTQYF.